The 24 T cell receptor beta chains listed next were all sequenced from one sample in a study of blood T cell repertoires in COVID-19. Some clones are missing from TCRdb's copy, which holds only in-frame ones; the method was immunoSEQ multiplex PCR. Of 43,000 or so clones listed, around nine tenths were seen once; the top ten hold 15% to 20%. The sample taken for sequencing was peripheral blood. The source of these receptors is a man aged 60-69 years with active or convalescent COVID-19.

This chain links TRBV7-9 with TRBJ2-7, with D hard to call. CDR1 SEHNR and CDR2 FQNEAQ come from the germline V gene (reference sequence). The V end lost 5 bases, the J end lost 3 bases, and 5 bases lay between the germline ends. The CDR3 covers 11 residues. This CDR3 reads CASSTYYEQYF. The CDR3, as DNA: TGTGCCAGCAGCACCTACTACGAGCAGTACTTC.

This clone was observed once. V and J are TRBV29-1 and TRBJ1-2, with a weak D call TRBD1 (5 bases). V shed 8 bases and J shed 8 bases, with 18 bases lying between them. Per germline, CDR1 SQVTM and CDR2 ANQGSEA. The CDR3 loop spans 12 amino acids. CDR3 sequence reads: CSSAEWGGGYTF. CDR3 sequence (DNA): TGCAGCTCTGCCGAATGGGGGGGAGGCTACACCTTC.

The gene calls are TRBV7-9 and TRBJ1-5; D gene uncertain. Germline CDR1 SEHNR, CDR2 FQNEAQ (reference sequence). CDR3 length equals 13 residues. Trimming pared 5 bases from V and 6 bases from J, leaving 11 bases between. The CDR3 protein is CASSRDGGQPQHF. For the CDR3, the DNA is TGTGCCAGCAGCCGTGATGGCGGTCAGCCCCAGCATTTT.

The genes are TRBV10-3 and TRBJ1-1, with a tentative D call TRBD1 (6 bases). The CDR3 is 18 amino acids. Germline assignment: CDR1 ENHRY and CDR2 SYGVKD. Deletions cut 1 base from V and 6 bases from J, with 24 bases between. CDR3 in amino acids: CAISEWGQGISLDAEAFF. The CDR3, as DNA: TGTGCCATCAGTGAGTGGGGGCAGGGGATATCATTAGATGCTGAAGCTTTCTTT.

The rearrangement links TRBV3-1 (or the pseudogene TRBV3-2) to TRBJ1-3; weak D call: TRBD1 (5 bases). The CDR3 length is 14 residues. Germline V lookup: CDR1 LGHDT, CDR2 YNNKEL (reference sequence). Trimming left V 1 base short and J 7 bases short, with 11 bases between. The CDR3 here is CASSQGGGANTIYF. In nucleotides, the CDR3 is TGTGCCAGCAGCCAAGGGGGTGGGGCCAACACCATATATTTT.

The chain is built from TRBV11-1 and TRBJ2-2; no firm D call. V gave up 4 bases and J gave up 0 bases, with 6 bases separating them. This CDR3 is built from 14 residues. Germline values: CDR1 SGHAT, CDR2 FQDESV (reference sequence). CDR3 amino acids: CASSSSTNTGELFF. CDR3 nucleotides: TGTGCCAGCAGCTCGAGTACGAACACCGGGGAGCTGTTTTTT.

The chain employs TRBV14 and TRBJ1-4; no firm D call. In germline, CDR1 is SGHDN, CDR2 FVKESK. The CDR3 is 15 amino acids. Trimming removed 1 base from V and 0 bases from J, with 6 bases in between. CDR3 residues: CASSQVRATNEKLFF. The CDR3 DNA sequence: TGTGCCAGCAGCCAAGTTCGGGCAACTAATGAAAAACTGTTTTTT.

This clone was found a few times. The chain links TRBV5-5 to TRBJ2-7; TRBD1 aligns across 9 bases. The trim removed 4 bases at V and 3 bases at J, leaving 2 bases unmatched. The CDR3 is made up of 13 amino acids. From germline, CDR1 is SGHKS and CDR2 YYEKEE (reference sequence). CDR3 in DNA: TGTGCCAGCAGCGGACAGGGGCACTACGAGCAGTACTTC. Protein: CASSGQGHYEQYF.

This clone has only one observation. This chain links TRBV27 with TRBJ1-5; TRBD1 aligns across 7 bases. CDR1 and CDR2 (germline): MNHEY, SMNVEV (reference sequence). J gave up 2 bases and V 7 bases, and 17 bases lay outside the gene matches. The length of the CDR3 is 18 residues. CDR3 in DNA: TGTGCCAGCAAACCCGGGACAGTCGGCTTAGGAGGCAATCAGCCCCAGCATTTT. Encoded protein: CASKPGTVGLGGNQPQHF.

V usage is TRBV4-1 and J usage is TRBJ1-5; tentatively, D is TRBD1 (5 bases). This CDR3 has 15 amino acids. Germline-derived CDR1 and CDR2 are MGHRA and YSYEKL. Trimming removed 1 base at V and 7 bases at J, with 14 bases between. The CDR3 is CASSQAPGGYQPQHF. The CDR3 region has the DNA TGCGCCAGCAGCCAAGCCCCGGGGGGGTACCAGCCCCAGCATTTT.

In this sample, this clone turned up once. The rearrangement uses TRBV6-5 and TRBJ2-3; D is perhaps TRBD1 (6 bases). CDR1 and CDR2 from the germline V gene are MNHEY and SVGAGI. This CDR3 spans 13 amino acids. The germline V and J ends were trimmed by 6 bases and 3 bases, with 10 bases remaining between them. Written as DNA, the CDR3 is TGTGCCAGCAGAACAGGGTGGACAGATACGCAGTATTTT. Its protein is CASRTGWTDTQYF.

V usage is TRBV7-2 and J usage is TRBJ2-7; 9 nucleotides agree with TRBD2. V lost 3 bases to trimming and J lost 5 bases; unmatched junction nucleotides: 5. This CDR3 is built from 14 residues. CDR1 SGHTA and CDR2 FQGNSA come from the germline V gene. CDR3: CASSLAGGRHEQYF. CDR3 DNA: TGTGCCAGCAGCTTGGCGGGGGGGCGTCACGAGCAGTACTTC. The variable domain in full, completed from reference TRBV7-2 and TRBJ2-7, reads GAGVSQSPSNKVTEKGKDVELRCDPISGHTALYWYRQSLGQGLEFLIYFQGNSAPDKSGLPSDRFSAERTGGSVSTLTIQRTQQEDSAVYLCASSLAGGRHEQYFGPGTRLTVT.

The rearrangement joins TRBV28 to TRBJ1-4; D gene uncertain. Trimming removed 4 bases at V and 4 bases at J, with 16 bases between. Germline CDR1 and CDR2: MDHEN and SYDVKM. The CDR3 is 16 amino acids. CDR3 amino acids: CASSSSRALDNEKLFF. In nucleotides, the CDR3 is TGTGCCAGCAGTTCCTCGCGGGCGCTCGATAATGAAAAACTGTTTTTT.

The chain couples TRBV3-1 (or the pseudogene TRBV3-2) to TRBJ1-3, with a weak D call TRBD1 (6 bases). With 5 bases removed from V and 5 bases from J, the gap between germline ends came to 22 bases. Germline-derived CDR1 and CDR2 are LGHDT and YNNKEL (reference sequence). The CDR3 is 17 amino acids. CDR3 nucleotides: TGTGCCAGCAGCTATGGGACAAACATACCGCTACGAAACACCATATATTTT. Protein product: CASSYGTNIPLRNTIYF.

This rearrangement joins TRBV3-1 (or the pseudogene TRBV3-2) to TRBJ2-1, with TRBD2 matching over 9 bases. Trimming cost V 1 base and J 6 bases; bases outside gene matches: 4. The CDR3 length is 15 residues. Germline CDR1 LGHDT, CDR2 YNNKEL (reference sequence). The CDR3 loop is CASSQVLAGSNEQFF. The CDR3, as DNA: TGTGCCAGCAGCCAAGTTCTAGCGGGGAGCAATGAGCAGTTCTTC.

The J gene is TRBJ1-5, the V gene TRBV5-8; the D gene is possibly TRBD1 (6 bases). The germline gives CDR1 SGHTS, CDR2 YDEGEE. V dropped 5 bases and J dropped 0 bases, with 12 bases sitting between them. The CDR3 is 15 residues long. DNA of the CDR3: TGTGCCAGCAGTATACAGGGATATAGCAATCAGCCCCAGCATTTT. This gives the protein CASSIQGYSNQPQHF.

This CDR3 is CAWRWEGEKLFF. The DNA for the CDR3 is TGTGCCTGGAGGTGGGAGGGGGAAAAACTGTTTTTT. J is TRBJ1-4 and V is TRBV30, with D possibly matching TRBD1 (5 bases). The V and J ends lost 3 bases and 8 bases respectively, with 10 bases between them. The germline V gene has CDR1 GTSNPN and CDR2 SVGIG (reference sequence). The CDR3 contains 12 residues.

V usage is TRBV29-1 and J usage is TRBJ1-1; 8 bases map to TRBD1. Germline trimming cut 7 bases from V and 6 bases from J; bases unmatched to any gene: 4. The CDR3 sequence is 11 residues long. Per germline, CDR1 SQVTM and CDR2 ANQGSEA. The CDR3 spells CSAKTGAEAFF. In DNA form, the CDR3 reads TGCAGCGCCAAGACAGGGGCTGAAGCTTTCTTT. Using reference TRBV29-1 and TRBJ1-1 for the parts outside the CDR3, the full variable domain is SAVISQKPSRDICQRGTSLTIQCQVDSQVTMMFWYRQQPGQSLTLIATANQGSEATYESGFVIDKFPISRPNLTFSTLTVSNMSPEDSSIYLCSAKTGAEAFFGQGTRLTVV.

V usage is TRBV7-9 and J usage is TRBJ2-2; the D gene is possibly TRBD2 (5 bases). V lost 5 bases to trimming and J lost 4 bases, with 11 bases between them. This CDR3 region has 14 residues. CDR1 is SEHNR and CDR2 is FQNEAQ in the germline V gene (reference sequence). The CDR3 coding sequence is TGTGCCAGCAGCACCCTAGCCGCCACCGGGGAGCTGTTTTTT. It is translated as CASSTLAATGELFF.

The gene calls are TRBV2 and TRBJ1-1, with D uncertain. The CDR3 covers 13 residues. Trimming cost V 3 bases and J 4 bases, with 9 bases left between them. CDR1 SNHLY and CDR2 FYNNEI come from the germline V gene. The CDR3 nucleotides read TGTGCCAGCAGTGATACGGGAGGCACTGAAGCTTTCTTT. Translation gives CASSDTGGTEAFF.

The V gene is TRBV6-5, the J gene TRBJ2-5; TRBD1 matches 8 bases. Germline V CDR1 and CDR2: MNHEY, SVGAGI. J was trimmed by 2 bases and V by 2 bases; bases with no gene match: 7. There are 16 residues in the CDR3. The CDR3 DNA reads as TGTGCCAGCAGTTACACCACCTACAGGGGGCAAGAGACCCAGTACTTC. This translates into CASSYTTYRGQETQYF.

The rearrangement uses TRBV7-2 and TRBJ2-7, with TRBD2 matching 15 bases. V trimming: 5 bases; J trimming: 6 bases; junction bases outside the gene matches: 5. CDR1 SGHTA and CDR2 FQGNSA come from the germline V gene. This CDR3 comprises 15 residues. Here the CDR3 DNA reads TGTGCCAGCAGCCCAGCGGGACTAGCGGGAGGCGAGCAGTACTTC. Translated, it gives CASSPAGLAGGEQYF.

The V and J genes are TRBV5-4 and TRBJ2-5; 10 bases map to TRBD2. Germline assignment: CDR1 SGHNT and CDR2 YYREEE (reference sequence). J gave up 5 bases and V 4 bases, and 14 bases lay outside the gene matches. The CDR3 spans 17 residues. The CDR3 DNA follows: TGTGCCAGCAGCATTGATATAGCGGGGGGCTCGAGGGAGACCCAGTACTTC. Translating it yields CASSIDIAGGSRETQYF.

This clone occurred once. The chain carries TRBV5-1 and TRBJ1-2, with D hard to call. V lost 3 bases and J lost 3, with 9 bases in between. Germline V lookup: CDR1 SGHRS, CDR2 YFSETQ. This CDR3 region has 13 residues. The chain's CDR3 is CASSSQVDYGYTF. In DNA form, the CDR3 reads TGCGCCAGCAGCTCCCAGGTGGACTATGGCTACACCTTC.